A single sample is the source of the 21 T cell receptor beta chains below, sequenced in a study of CD8+ T cells in alopecia areata. Indicated treatment: oral pan-JAK inhibitor, 5-10 mg twice daily. cDNA prepared by RNA extraction and subsequent reverse transcription served as the template for sequencing. Here immunoSEQ multiplex PCR was the method, and the copy in TCRdb shows in-frame clones only, minus some. Of some 180,000 clones listed, about 53% are singletons. This specimen was CD8+ T cells sorted from blood, taken at week 24, from a patient treated with tofacitinib. The receptors come from a human donor with alopecia areata.

This chain uses TRBV12-5 with TRBJ1-1, with 8 bases that match TRBD1. This CDR3 is built from 14 residues. Germline lookup yields CDR1 LGHNT and CDR2 FRNRAP. The trim removed 2 bases at V and 1 base at J, leaving 0 bases unmatched. The CDR3 DNA reads as TGTGCTAGTGGTTTGACAGGGGGGAACACTGAAGCTTTCTTT. It specifies CASGLTGGNTEAFF.

The V and J genes are TRBV7-9 and TRBJ1-6; tentative D call: TRBD1 (5 bases). The CDR3 loop spans 13 amino acids. CDR1 is SEHNR and CDR2 is FQNEAQ in the germline V gene (reference sequence). V was cut by 5 bases and J by 14 bases, with 16 bases left in between. Here the CDR3 reads CASSTWDAGALHF. In nucleotides, the CDR3 is TGTGCCAGCAGCACCTGGGACGCTGGGGCCCTCCACTTT.

The gene calls are TRBV29-1 and TRBJ2-5, with 9 bases aligning to TRBD1. V shed 7 bases and J 5 bases; nucleotides not matched to a gene: 8. CDR1 is SQVTM, CDR2 ANQGSEA, per germline. The CDR3 length is 13 residues. The CDR3 DNA reads TGCAGCGCCTGGACAGGGGAAGAGGAGACCCAGTACTTC. Amino acid sequence: CSAWTGEEETQYF.

Regarding this clone: The sample carries other DNA sequences with the same CDR3. The chain recombines TRBV29-1 with TRBJ2-1; possibly TRBD1 for D (5 bases). V was clipped by 3 bases and J by 0 bases, with 6 bases between them. From germline, CDR1 is SQVTM and CDR2 ANQGSEA. This CDR3 spans 13 amino acids. This CDR3 is CSVETDSYNEQFF. DNA for the CDR3: TGCAGCGTTGAGACAGACTCCTACAATGAGCAGTTCTTC.

This clone was detected a few times. The genes are TRBV2 and TRBJ1-2; D not certain. The CDR3 is 14 amino acids. Germline V gene lookup returns CDR1 SNHLY and CDR2 FYNNEI. Trimming removed 2 bases from V and 9 bases from J, with 16 bases in between. CDR3 residues: CASSEPAAAASYTF. CDR3 DNA sequence: TGTGCCAGCAGTGAACCCGCGGCTGCCGCGAGCTACACCTTC. Full variable domain (outside the CDR3, taken from reference TRBV2 and TRBJ1-2): EPEVTQTPSHQVTQMGQEVILRCVPISNHLYFYWYRQILGQKVEFLVSFYNNEISEKSEIFDDQFSVERPDGSNFTLKIRSTKLEDSAMYFCASSEPAAAASYTFGSGTRLTVV.

The rearrangement uses TRBV12-5 and TRBJ2-1; D may be TRBD1 (6 bases). The CDR3 is 19 residues long. V shed 1 base and J shed 7 bases, with 26 bases lying between them. Germline lookup yields CDR1 LGHNT and CDR2 FRNRAP. The CDR3 DNA reads as TGTGCTAGTGGTTTGGCTTCGCAATACAGGGTTTCTCGGGGTAATGAGCAGTTCTTC. Translating gives CASGLASQYRVSRGNEQFF.

CDR3 amino acids: CASSFDTSNQPQHF. CDR3 sequence (DNA): TGTGCCAGCAGCTTTGACACTAGCAATCAGCCCCAGCATTTT. This chain uses TRBV7-2 with TRBJ1-5; D remains ambiguous. Looked up from germline, CDR1 is SGHTA and CDR2 is FQGNSA. This CDR3 is built from 14 residues. The V gene lost 3 bases and the J gene lost 0 bases, with 6 bases spanning the gap.

The chain couples TRBV7-6 to TRBJ2-5; 14 bases are shared with TRBD2. The CDR3 consists of 18 residues. Trimming cost V 5 bases and J 7 bases; bases outside gene matches: 15. Germline lookup yields CDR1 SGHVS and CDR2 FNYEAQ. The CDR3, as DNA: TGTGCCAGCAGCCCTTATCTGGGACTAGCGGGGGCCGGCGGGACCCAGTACTTC. It codes for CASSPYLGLAGAGGTQYF.

The chain recombines TRBV5-1 with TRBJ1-2; possible D gene TRBD1, 5 bases. This CDR3 has 14 amino acids. Trimming took 2 bases from V and 6 from J, leaving 14 bases between them. Germline V lookup: CDR1 SGHRS, CDR2 YFSETQ. CDR3 sequence: CASSFSMGQDGYTF. The DNA for the CDR3 is TGCGCCAGCAGCTTTTCCATGGGGCAGGATGGCTACACCTTC. Supplemented by reference TRBV5-1 and TRBJ1-2, the full variable domain reads KAGVTQTPRYLIKTRGQQVTLSCSPISGHRSVSWYQQTPGQGLQFLFEYFSETQRNKGNFPGRFSGRQFSNSRSEMNVSTLELGDSALYLCASSFSMGQDGYTFGSGTRLTVV.

The sample holds a few counts of this clone. J is TRBJ2-1 and V is TRBV30, with D tentatively TRBD2 (6 bases). V was shortened by 0 bases and J by 0 bases, with 21 bases between the two germline ends. The CDR3 contains 19 residues. CDR1 is GTSNPN and CDR2 is SVGIG in the germline V gene (reference sequence). This CDR3 reads CAWSVGHKADGSSYNEQFF. For the CDR3, the DNA is TGTGCCTGGAGTGTAGGGCACAAAGCGGACGGGAGCTCCTACAATGAGCAGTTCTTC.

This rearrangement joins TRBV7-9 to TRBJ2-5, with TRBD1 as a possible D gene (6 bases). CDR3 length: 17 amino acids. Looked up from germline, CDR1 is SEHNR and CDR2 is FQNEAQ (reference sequence). V dropped 3 bases and J dropped 5 bases, with 22 bases sitting between them. CDR3 nucleotide sequence: TGTGCCAGCAGCTTTCTGCTTAGGGCCAGGGGAACGGAGACCCAGTACTTC. This encodes CASSFLLRARGTETQYF.

This clone was counted between two and nine times. The genes are TRBV6-1 and TRBJ2-7; 7 bases are shared with TRBD1. This CDR3 has 14 residues. Per the germline V gene, CDR1 is MNHNS and CDR2 is SASEGT. Germline trimming cut 4 bases from V and 4 bases from J; bases unmatched to any gene: 7. CDR3 in amino acids: CASSAGQAAYEQYF. DNA for the CDR3: TGTGCCAGCAGTGCTGGACAGGCGGCTTACGAGCAGTACTTC.

This clone has a handful of counts. The J gene is TRBJ1-2, the V gene TRBV29-1; TRBD1 matches at 8 bases. CDR3 size: 14 residues. With 0 bases clipped from V and 4 bases from J, the junction kept 4 bases outside the gene matches. Germline V gene sequence: CDR1 SQVTM, CDR2 ANQGSEA. The CDR3 DNA reads TGCAGCGTTGAAGAGACAGGGGCGTTCTATGGCTACACCTTC. It yields the protein CSVEETGAFYGYTF.

This sequence joins TRBV9 and TRBJ1-2, with D possibly TRBD1 on 6 matching bases. Germline V gene lookup returns CDR1 SGDLS and CDR2 YYNGEE. CDR3 length: 13 residues. V lost 3 bases, J lost 7 bases, and 13 bases lay in between. The chain's CDR3 is CASSDTGPGGYTF. The CDR3 nucleotides read TGTGCCAGCAGCGACACAGGGCCGGGTGGCTACACCTTC.

The chain is built from TRBV2 and TRBJ2-1; 7 bases align to TRBD1. Germline CDR1 SNHLY, CDR2 FYNNEI. The CDR3 loop spans 15 amino acids. V trimming: 5 bases; J trimming: 6 bases; junction bases outside the gene matches: 10. CDR3 coding DNA: TGTGCCAGCAGTCCAGAGCTGGGACAGCTCAATGAGCAGTTCTTC. Its translation: CASSPELGQLNEQFF.

This clone showed up just a few times. This CDR3 is also generated by other DNA sequences in the sample. The chain employs TRBV30 and TRBJ2-1; D gene uncertain. Trimming took 0 bases from V and 5 from J, leaving 5 bases between them. Per germline, CDR1 GTSNPN and CDR2 SVGIG (reference sequence). CDR3 length: 12 amino acids. DNA of the CDR3: TGTGCCTGGAGTGTAGGCAACAATGAGCAGTTCTTC. Its translation: CAWSVGNNEQFF.

The rearrangement links TRBV6-6 to TRBJ2-7; D is perhaps TRBD2 (5 bases). Germline lookup yields CDR1 MNHNY and CDR2 SVGAGI (reference sequence). The CDR3 extends over 12 amino acids. Trimming cost V 0 bases and J 7 bases, with 7 bases left between them. In nucleotides, the CDR3 is TGTGCCAGCAGTTACTCGGAGGATGAGCAGTACTTC. The encoded protein is CASSYSEDEQYF.

The CDR3 region is CASSEAEVGELFF. Written as DNA, the CDR3 is TGTGCCAGCAGTGAAGCAGAGGTCGGGGAGCTGTTTTTT. The J gene is TRBJ2-2, the V gene TRBV25-1; D gene ambiguous. The CDR3 spans 13 residues. Germline V gives CDR1 MGHDK, CDR2 SYGVNS. Trimming shortened V by 2 bases and J by 7 bases, and 8 bases separated the two germline ends.

The chain recombines TRBV2 with TRBJ1-5; 10 positions match TRBD1. V shed 4 bases and J 4 bases; nucleotides not matched to a gene: 4. The CDR3 extends over 15 amino acids. Germline loops: CDR1 SNHLY, CDR2 FYNNEI. In nucleotides, the CDR3 is TGTGCCAGCAGTGCCGGGACAGGGGATAATCAGCCCCAGCATTTT. As protein: CASSAGTGDNQPQHF.

This rearrangement joins TRBV6-5 to TRBJ2-2; no definite D call. The germline gives CDR1 MNHEY, CDR2 SVGAGI. Trimming removed 0 bases from V and 4 bases from J, with 3 bases in between. The CDR3 extends over 13 amino acids. Written as DNA, the CDR3 is TGTGCCAGCAGTTACTCGCCCACCGGGGAGCTGTTTTTT. It encodes CASSYSPTGELFF.

This chain uses TRBV6-5 with TRBJ2-5; D gene uncertain. Germline V gives CDR1 MNHEY, CDR2 SVGAGI. Deletions cut 5 bases from V and 1 base from J, with 14 bases between. CDR3 length: 15 residues. The CDR3 DNA reads TGTGCCAGCAGTCCTAGTCCGGGCCGCCAAGAGACCCAGTACTTC. Its translation: CASSPSPGRQETQYF.